The 22 T cell receptor beta chains below come from one sample, sequenced in a study of regulatory T cells in long-lasting Graves disease. Through Arm-PCR of CDR3 regions and iRepertoire HTBI primers, TCR beta libraries were built. In TCRdb, the multiplex PCR reads were re-called with MiXCR into one record per CDR3 protein. The repertoire holds about 210,000 distinct CDR3 sequences, with roughly a fifth as singletons. Time point defined: newly diagnosed GD, antithyroid drugs for less than 3 months. Making the TCR library involved RNA that had been extracted from PBMCs. This same sample was also part of a study on T cells in Graves' hyperthyroidism and ophthalmopathy.

Source: peripheral blood mononuclear cells (PBMCs), taken at new diagnosis, from a patient treated with antithyroid drugs. Receptor source: a woman aged 25 to 39 with Graves disease.

This clonotype has ten or more counts. The gene calls are TRBV20-1 and TRBJ2-2, with D unresolved. The CDR3 has 15 amino acids. Germline V lookup: CDR1 DFQATT, CDR2 SNEGSKA (reference sequence). Between the trimmed V and J ends, which lost 3 bases and 3 bases, there was a span of 14 bases. For the CDR3, the DNA is TGCAGTGCTAGCCCTCTAAGAGCCGACACCGGGGAGCTGTTTTTT. It yields the protein CSASPLRADTGELFF.

This clonotype was counted ten times or more. The chain has TRBV10-3 and TRBJ2-3, with D hard to call. V gave up 3 bases and J gave up 6 bases, with 4 bases separating them. The germline gives CDR1 ENHRY, CDR2 SYGVKD. The CDR3 spans 11 residues. The CDR3 spells CAISDPDTQYF. The CDR3 nucleotides read TGTGCCATCAGTGACCCCGATACGCAGTATTTT.

Details on this clonotype: A read error may account for a junction end that differs from germline. The V call is TRBV4-2, the J call TRBJ1-2, with D possibly being TRBD1 (6 bases). In germline, CDR1 is LGHNA, CDR2 YNFKEQ. This CDR3 has 14 amino acids. The CDR3 DNA sequence: TGTGCCAGCCGCCAAGGTCGGAAGGGGGGGGGCTACACCTTC. Its protein product is CASRQGRKGGGYTF.

A few counts support this clonotype. The chain couples TRBV5-1 to TRBJ2-1; D tentatively reads TRBD1 or TRBD2 (5 bases each). The CDR3 totals 14 residues. Deletions cut 3 bases from V and 3 bases from J, with 10 bases between. The germline CDR1 and CDR2 sequences are SGHRS and YFSETQ. Here the CDR3 reads CASSWDHSYNEQFF. The CDR3 DNA reads as TGCGCCAGCAGCTGGGACCACAGCTACAATGAGCAGTTCTTC.

This clonotype was seen at least ten times. The chain links TRBV11-2 to TRBJ2-7; 10 bases match TRBD1. The length of the CDR3 is 16 residues. J was trimmed by 2 bases and V by 5 bases; bases with no gene match: 9. Germline V lookup: CDR1 SGHAT, CDR2 FQNNGV. The CDR3 DNA is TGTGCCAGCAGCCCAGGACAGGGGGGTACAGCCTACGAGCAGTACTTC. Translated: CASSPGQGGTAYEQYF.

This clonotype was seen a few times. This sequence joins TRBV28 and TRBJ2-1, with 8 nucleotides matching TRBD2. CDR3 size: 17 residues. The junction had 17 bases not matched to a gene; V was cut back by 8 bases and J by 5 bases. The germline V gene has CDR1 MDHEN and CDR2 SYDVKM. CDR3 in DNA: TGTGCCAGCGGCCGTTCAGCGGGAGAGACCATTCACAATGAGCAGTTCTTC. Protein sequence: CASGRSAGETIHNEQFF.

This clonotype showed up just a few times. The rearrangement links TRBV5-1 to TRBJ1-2, with a tentative D call TRBD1 (6 bases). Per the germline V gene, CDR1 is SGHRS and CDR2 is YFSETQ. V was cut by 0 bases and J by 8 bases, with 11 bases left in between. The CDR3 sequence is 13 residues long. The CDR3 sequence is CASSLEGGWGYTF. CDR3 in DNA: TGCGCCAGCAGCTTGGAGGGGGGCTGGGGCTACACCTTC.

This clonotype was seen at least ten times. The rearrangement links TRBV12-3 or TRBV12-4 to TRBJ1-5; no definite D call. The CDR3 has 16 residues. V was clipped by 4 bases and J by 9 bases, with 22 bases between them. CDR3 region: CASSSNPGLELGPQHF. CDR3 DNA: TGTGCCAGCAGTTCAAACCCGGGCCTCGAATTAGGGCCCCAGCATTTT.

The chain employs TRBV2 and TRBJ2-5; TRBD1 is a possible D gene (5 bases). V lost 7 bases and J 5 bases, leaving 20 bases between the germline ends. The CDR3 totals 15 residues. CDR1 is SNHLY, CDR2 FYNNEI, per germline. CDR3 sequence reads: CASTRRARVRETQYF. The CDR3, as DNA: TGTGCCAGCACCCGACGTGCCAGGGTGAGGGAGACCCAGTACTTC. Filled out from reference TRBV2 and TRBJ2-5, the complete variable domain reads EPEVTQTPSHQVTQMGQEVILRCVPISNHLYFYWYRQILGQKVEFLVSFYNNEISEKSEIFDDQFSVERPDGSNFTLKIRSTKLEDSAMYFCASTRRARVRETQYFGPGTRLLVL.

This clonotype occurred many times. The V gene is TRBV11-2, the J gene TRBJ1-4, with 7 bases that match TRBD1. Per the germline V gene, CDR1 is SGHAT and CDR2 is FQNNGV. V lost 5 bases to trimming and J lost 7 bases; unmatched junction nucleotides: 10. This CDR3 has 15 residues. Written as DNA, the CDR3 is TGTGCCAGCAGCCTCCGACAGGGACCAAGTGAAAAACTGTTTTTT. It specifies CASSLRQGPSEKLFF.

In its sample, this clonotype was seen many times. The rearrangement links TRBV3-1 to TRBJ1-1; possibly TRBD1 for D (5 bases). The CDR3 totals 13 residues. The germline V and J ends were trimmed by 2 bases and 9 bases, with 13 bases remaining between them. Looked up from germline, CDR1 is LGHDT and CDR2 is YNNKEL (reference sequence). In DNA, the CDR3 is TGTGCCAGCAGCCAAATCGTCCAGGGCCAAGCTTTCTTT. Protein: CASSQIVQGQAFF.

This chain joins TRBV30 and TRBJ1-5; D not resolved. The V end lost 4 bases, the J end lost 2 bases, and 12 bases lay between the germline ends. This CDR3 is 14 amino acids long. The germline V gene has CDR1 GTSNPN and CDR2 SVGIG (reference sequence). The chain's CDR3 is CAWNVLGGNQPQHF. The CDR3 DNA follows: TGTGCCTGGAATGTACTTGGGGGCAATCAGCCCCAGCATTTT.

This clonotype was recorded at least ten times. This chain links TRBV4-1 with TRBJ1-6; no firm D call. V lost 6 bases and J lost 7, with 19 bases in between. The germline V gene has CDR1 MGHRA and CDR2 YSYEKL. The CDR3 contains 16 residues. CDR3: CASRHSTSSLNSPLHF. In DNA form, the CDR3 reads TGCGCCAGCAGACACTCCACATCCTCACTGAATTCACCCCTCCACTTT.

This clonotype was detected ten times or more. The gene calls are TRBV19 and TRBJ1-4; TRBD1 is a possible D gene (5 bases). The CDR3 covers 14 residues. Germline V gene data show CDR1 as LNHDA and CDR2 as SQIVND (reference sequence). Trimming cost V 7 bases and J 10 bases, with 19 bases left between them. The CDR3 DNA reads as TGTGCCAGTATTTCCAGGGCAGTTGGTGGAAAACTGTTTTTT. Protein product: CASISRAVGGKLFF.

In its sample, this clonotype was seen many times. This chain links TRBV30 with TRBJ1-2; maybe TRBD1 (6 bases). With 4 bases removed from V and 2 bases from J, the gap between germline ends came to 20 bases. CDR1 GTSNPN and CDR2 SVGIG come from the germline V gene (reference sequence). CDR3 length: 16 amino acids. In DNA form, the CDR3 reads TGTGCCTGGACCCAAGCCCTCGGGACAAGCAACTATGGCTACACCTTC. Protein: CAWTQALGTSNYGYTF.

About this clonotype itself: A read error likely explains this, since a far larger clone differs by one base. V is TRBV2 and J is TRBJ2-1, with 7 bases that match TRBD1. Germline CDR1 and CDR2: SNHLY and FYNNEI. The V gene end was trimmed by 8 bases and the J gene end by 10 bases; junction bases not matched to a gene: 8. The CDR3 covers 12 residues. The CDR3 spells CASRGTAIEQFF. For the CDR3, the DNA is TGTGCCAGCCGAGGGACAGCCATCGAGCAGTTCTTC.

In this sample, this clonotype turned up many times. This sequence joins TRBV9 and TRBJ2-2; 13 positions match TRBD2. The V and J ends lost 3 bases and 5 bases, in that order; junction bases with no gene match: 7. This CDR3 is 17 amino acids long. Germline values: CDR1 SGDLS, CDR2 YYNGEE. The CDR3 is CASSARTSGSGTGELFF. The CDR3 DNA reads as TGTGCCAGCAGCGCCCGGACTAGCGGGAGTGGAACCGGGGAGCTGTTTTTT.

In its sample, this clonotype was seen many times. The chain combines TRBV7-8 with TRBJ1-2, with 8 bases matching TRBD1. The ends lost 3 bases at V and 5 bases at J; junction bases unmatched: 5. The CDR3 is 14 amino acids. Germline CDR1 and CDR2: SGHVS and FQNEAQ. The CDR3 region is CASSLDRDTYGYTF. CDR3 nucleotides: TGTGCCAGCAGCTTGGACAGGGATACATATGGCTACACCTTC.

This clonotype was counted many times. The V gene is TRBV28, the J gene TRBJ2-5, with 7 nucleotides matching TRBD1. The DNA end favors TRBJ2-1, so the J call may be wrong. The length of the CDR3 is 16 residues. Germline-derived CDR1 and CDR2 are MDHEN and SYDVKM. CDR3 bases: TGTGCCAGCAGGCCCGCCCCGGGACAGTTAACTAATGAGCAGTTCTTC. Translation: CASRPAPGQLTNEQFF.

There are many counts of this clonotype. The chain joins TRBV20-1 to TRBJ2-7, with 13 bases identical to TRBD2. Germline V CDR1 and CDR2: DFQATT, SNEGSKA (reference sequence). V lost 3 bases and J lost 2; bases outside the gene matches: 7. The CDR3 has 16 amino acids. The CDR3 sequence is CSASSGLAGVPYEQYF. The CDR3 DNA reads as TGCAGTGCTAGCTCTGGACTAGCGGGAGTCCCCTACGAGCAGTACTTC.

This clonotype was picked up many times. The chain is built from TRBV7-2 and TRBJ1-2, with D hard to call. CDR1 and CDR2 from the germline V gene are SGHTA and FQGNSA. The length of the CDR3 is 12 residues. V was pared by 5 bases and J by 4 bases, with 8 bases between. This chain's CDR3 is CASSPNIYGYTF. In DNA, the CDR3 is TGTGCCAGCAGCCCGAACATCTATGGCTACACCTTC.

This clonotype was detected ten times or more. The J gene is TRBJ1-2, the V gene TRBV28, with a tentative D call TRBD1 (5 bases). The ends were cut back, 4 bases at V and 6 bases at J, with 18 bases in the middle. From germline, CDR1 is MDHEN and CDR2 SYDVKM. CDR3 length: 15 residues. CDR3 amino acids: CASSSSERGGNGYTF. The CDR3 region has the DNA TGTGCCAGCAGTTCCTCGGAGAGGGGCGGTAATGGCTACACCTTC.